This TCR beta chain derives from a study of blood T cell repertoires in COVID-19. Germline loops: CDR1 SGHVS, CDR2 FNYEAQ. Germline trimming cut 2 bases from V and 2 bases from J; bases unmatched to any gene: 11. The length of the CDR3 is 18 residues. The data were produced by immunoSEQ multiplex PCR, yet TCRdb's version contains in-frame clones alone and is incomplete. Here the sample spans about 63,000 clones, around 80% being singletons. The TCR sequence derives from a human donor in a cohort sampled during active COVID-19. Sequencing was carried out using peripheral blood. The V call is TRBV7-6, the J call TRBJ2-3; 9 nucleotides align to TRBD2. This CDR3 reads CASSLPRRAGGHTDTQYF. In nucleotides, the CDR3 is TGTGCCAGCAGCTTACCTCGGAGAGCGGGAGGACACACAGATACGCAGTATTTT. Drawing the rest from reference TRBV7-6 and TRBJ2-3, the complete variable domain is GAGVSQSPRYKVTKRGQDVALRCDPISGHVSLYWYRQALGQGPEFLTYFNYEAQQDKSGLPNDRFSAERPEGSISTLTIQRTEQRDSAMYRCASSLPRRAGGHTDTQYFGPGTRLTVL.